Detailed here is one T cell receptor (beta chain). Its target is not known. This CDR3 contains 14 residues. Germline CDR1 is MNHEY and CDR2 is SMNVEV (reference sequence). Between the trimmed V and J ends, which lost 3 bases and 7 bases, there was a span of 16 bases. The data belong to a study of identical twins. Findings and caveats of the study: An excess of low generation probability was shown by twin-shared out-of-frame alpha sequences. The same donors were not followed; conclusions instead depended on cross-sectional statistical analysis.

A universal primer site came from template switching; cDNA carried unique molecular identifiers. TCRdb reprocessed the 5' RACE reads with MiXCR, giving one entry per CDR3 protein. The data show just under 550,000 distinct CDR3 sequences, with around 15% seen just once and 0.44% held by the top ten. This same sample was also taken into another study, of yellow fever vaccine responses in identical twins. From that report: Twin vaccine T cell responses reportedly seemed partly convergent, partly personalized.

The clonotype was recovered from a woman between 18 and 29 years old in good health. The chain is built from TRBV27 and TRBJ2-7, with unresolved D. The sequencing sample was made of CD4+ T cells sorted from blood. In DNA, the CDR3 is TGTGCCAGCAGTTTGGCATACGAATCTGGAGAGCAGTACTTC. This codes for CASSLAYESGEQYF.